This entry lists 24 T cell receptor beta chains sequenced from one sample in a study of shared clonotypes between healthy human individuals. CD8 cells classed as naive were CD45RO-negative and positively selected for CCR7, excluding terminally differentiated effector memory CD45RA+ cells. Measured with immunoSEQ multiplex PCR; TCRdb has only the in-frame clones, and not every one. The sample has approximately 1.9 million clones, approximately 92% seen once. The sample comprised naive CD8+ T cells from PBMCs. Receptors originate from a young man in good health. Some clones in this sample may be carry-over from other donors' samples.

This chain connects TRBV7-9 to TRBJ2-3; TRBD2 matches at 10 bases. Per the germline V gene, CDR1 is SEHNR and CDR2 is FQNEAQ (reference sequence). The V segment lost 5 bases and the J segment 4 bases; nucleotides outside the gene matches: 6. This CDR3 has 15 residues. The CDR3 nucleotides read TGTGCCAGCAGCCCCCTCAGCGGGAGGGCAGATACGCAGTATTTT. As protein: CASSPLSGRADTQYF.

The V gene is TRBV6-1, the J gene TRBJ2-1; D may correspond to TRBD1 or TRBD2 (5 bases each). With 6 bases removed from V and 6 bases from J, the gap between germline ends came to 18 bases. This CDR3 comprises 15 residues. From germline, CDR1 is MNHNS and CDR2 SASEGT. The CDR3 is CASSADYTRGNEQFF. The CDR3 DNA reads as TGTGCCAGCAGCGCCGACTACACTAGGGGCAATGAGCAGTTCTTC.

The V call is TRBV7-2, the J call TRBJ2-7; D is ambiguous. In germline, CDR1 is SGHTA, CDR2 FQGNSA. There are 15 residues in the CDR3. V lost 4 bases and J lost 2, with 15 bases in between. CDR3 DNA sequence: TGTGCCAGCAGCTCGCGGCCCCTTCTACCCTACGAGCAGTACTTC. It is translated as CASSSRPLLPYEQYF.

This clone was seen more than once but under ten times. The chain links TRBV6-1 to TRBJ1-5, with no clear D. The CDR3 loop spans 15 amino acids. V gave up 3 bases and J gave up 4 bases, with 13 bases separating them. Germline CDR1 is MNHNS and CDR2 is SASEGT. In DNA, the CDR3 is TGTGCCAGCAGTGAGAACACGAGAAGTAATCAGCCCCAGCATTTT. Translating gives CASSENTRSNQPQHF.

The genes are TRBV4-2 and TRBJ2-7; TRBD1 is a possible D gene (5 bases). Germline V gene data show CDR1 as LGHNA and CDR2 as YNFKEQ. This CDR3 has 14 amino acids. V was pared by 2 bases and J by 3 bases, with 11 bases between. For the CDR3, the DNA is TGTGCCAGCAGCCAAATCGGCAGGGTCTACGAGCAGTACTTC. Amino acid sequence: CASSQIGRVYEQYF.

The rearrangement links TRBV19 to TRBJ2-2; 10 bases agree with TRBD2. V lost 10 bases and J lost 5; bases outside the gene matches: 4. The CDR3 sequence is 13 residues long. Germline V lookup: CDR1 LNHDA, CDR2 SQIVND (reference sequence). CDR3 amino acids: CATLTSGTGELFF. The CDR3 DNA sequence: TGTGCCACCCTGACTAGCGGGACCGGGGAGCTGTTTTTT. Variable domain in full (rest from reference TRBV19 and TRBJ2-2): DGGITQSPKYLFRKEGQNVTLSCEQNLNHDAMYWYRQDPGQGLRLIYYSQIVNDFQKGDIAEGYSVSREKKESFPLTVTSAQKNPTAFYLCATLTSGTGELFFGEGSRLTVL.

The chain uses TRBV6-5 and TRBJ2-1; D might be TRBD2 (6 bases). Germline V lookup: CDR1 MNHEY, CDR2 SVGAGI. V was cut by 8 bases and J by 4 bases, with 15 bases left in between. The CDR3 contains 14 residues. The CDR3 sequence: CASFDAGRYNEQFF. The CDR3 DNA follows: TGTGCCAGCTTCGATGCGGGGCGATACAATGAGCAGTTCTTC.

The chain employs TRBV29-1 and TRBJ2-5; perhaps TRBD1 as D (6 bases). The better agreement between TRBJ2-7 and the DNA end casts doubt on the J call. Germline CDR1 reads SQVTM; CDR2 reads ANQGSEA. The CDR3 runs to 13 residues. CDR3 amino acids: CSVGWDTPYEQYF. DNA for the CDR3: TGCAGCGTTGGTTGGGACACCCCCTACGAGCAGTACTTC.

The chain combines TRBV30 with TRBJ2-7; D not resolved. The V end was cut by 3 bases, the J end by 4 bases, with 10 bases between. Germline V gene lookup returns CDR1 GTSNPN and CDR2 SVGIG (reference sequence). CDR3 length equals 12 residues. In DNA form, the CDR3 reads TGTGCCTGGAGCGCAGAATCTTACGAGCAGTACTTC. Protein product: CAWSAESYEQYF.

The V gene is TRBV27, the J gene TRBJ2-1, with D perhaps TRBD1 or TRBD2 (6 bases each). Germline CDR1 reads MNHEY; CDR2 reads SMNVEV (reference sequence). The V gene lost 0 bases and the J gene lost 8 bases, with 17 bases spanning the gap. The CDR3 sequence is 16 residues long. In DNA form, the CDR3 reads TGTGCCAGCAGTTTATCCCCCGACCCCGGGGGCGATGAGCAGTTCTTC. It translates to CASSLSPDPGGDEQFF.

The genes are TRBV29-1 and TRBJ2-5; D is ambiguous. The CDR3 spans 13 residues. Germline CDR1 and CDR2: SQVTM and ANQGSEA. The V end was cut by 1 base, the J end by 2 bases, with 8 bases between. The CDR3 nucleotides read TGCAGCGTTGAAGTGGCGCTGCAAGAGACCCAGTACTTC. Translated, it gives CSVEVALQETQYF.

In the case of this clone: Additional DNA sequences in this sample encode the identical CDR3. The J gene is TRBJ1-5, the V gene TRBV27; D perhaps matches TRBD1 (6 bases). The CDR3 spans 14 residues. Germline CDR1 reads MNHEY; CDR2 reads SMNVEV (reference sequence). V was cut by 6 bases and J by 2 bases, with 11 bases left in between. CDR3 loop: CASSVQGGNQPQHF. DNA of the CDR3: TGTGCCAGCAGCGTACAGGGCGGCAATCAGCCCCAGCATTTT.

The chain employs TRBV7-2 and TRBJ1-1; TRBD1 might be the D (6 bases). Trimming shortened V by 1 base and J by 1 base, and 7 bases separated the two germline ends. CDR3 length equals 14 residues. Per the germline V gene, CDR1 is SGHTA and CDR2 is FQGNSA. CDR3 residues: CASSLGGQNTEAFF. CDR3 coding DNA: TGTGCCAGCAGCTTAGGGGGGCAGAACACTGAAGCTTTCTTT.

The rearrangement links TRBV7-9 to TRBJ2-1, with TRBD2 matching 11 bases. Germline CDR1 reads SEHNR; CDR2 reads FQNEAQ (reference sequence). V dropped 4 bases and J dropped 7; count of bases not matched to a gene: 9. CDR3 size: 16 residues. CDR3 nucleotides: TGTGCCAGCAGCTCCAGCCTAGCGGGAGGCGGGAATGAGCAGTTCTTC. Protein sequence: CASSSSLAGGGNEQFF.

The chain combines TRBV28 with TRBJ2-3; D gene unclear. This CDR3 is built from 14 residues. From germline, CDR1 is MDHEN and CDR2 SYDVKM. V lost 5 bases and J lost 0, with 9 bases in between. The CDR3, as DNA: TGTGCCAGCAGTGCCAGACTGAGCACAGATACGCAGTATTTT. Encoded protein: CASSARLSTDTQYF.

The gene calls are TRBV19 and TRBJ2-1; D not resolved. Germline lookup yields CDR1 LNHDA and CDR2 SQIVND (reference sequence). Trimming pared 6 bases from V and 3 bases from J, leaving 15 bases between. The CDR3 is made up of 15 amino acids. The CDR3 sequence is CASRRSIEDYNEQFF. DNA of the CDR3: TGTGCCAGTAGGCGCAGCATAGAAGACTACAATGAGCAGTTCTTC.

Comment on this clone: One base away lies a much larger clone, so this may be a sequencing read error. Other DNA sequences from this sample encode an identical CDR3 as well. This chain connects TRBV7-8 to TRBJ2-7; 7 bases are shared with TRBD2. CDR1 is SGHVS, CDR2 FQNEAQ, per germline. The CDR3 extends over 13 amino acids. Unmatched junction bases numbered 0, after V lost 0 bases and J lost 4 bases. The CDR3 sequence: CASSLAGGYEQYF. CDR3 in DNA: TGTGCCAGCAGCTTAGCGGGGGGGTACGAGCAGTACTTC.

Concerning this clone: This specimen includes other DNA sequences encoding the same CDR3. The V gene is TRBV28, the J gene TRBJ2-1; D call uncertain. This CDR3 has 13 residues. Germline CDR1 and CDR2: MDHEN and SYDVKM. Between the trimmed V and J ends, which lost 3 bases and 3 bases, there was a span of 6 bases. The CDR3 is CASSLGGYNEQFF. The CDR3 region has the DNA TGTGCCAGCAGTTTGGGCGGCTACAATGAGCAGTTCTTC.

Note on this clone: Other DNA variants within this sample encode the same CDR3. V is TRBV7-9 and J is TRBJ2-7; 8 bases are a match to TRBD2. Germline V gene data show CDR1 as SEHNR and CDR2 as FQNEAQ (reference sequence). V lost 0 bases and J lost 4; bases outside the gene matches: 5. The CDR3 sequence is 15 residues long. The CDR3 nucleotides are TGTGCCAGCAGCTTAGCGAGCGGGAGTATTTACGAGCAGTACTTC. As protein: CASSLASGSIYEQYF. Combining the CDR3 with reference TRBV7-9 and TRBJ2-7 gives the whole variable domain DTGVSQNPRHKITKRGQNVTFRCDPISEHNRLYWYRQTLGQGPEFLTYFQNEAQLEKSRLLSDRFSAERPKGSFSTLEIQRTEQGDSAMYLCASSLASGSIYEQYFGPGTRLTVT.

The rearrangement joins TRBV12-5 to TRBJ1-1, with D possibly being TRBD1 (5 bases). V was pared by 3 bases and J by 5 bases, with 19 bases between. The CDR3 is 16 amino acids. Germline CDR1 and CDR2: LGHNT and FRNRAP. The CDR3 nucleotides read TGTGCTAGTGGTTTAGGCCTCATAGGGGAGGGAACTGAAGCTTTCTTT. Its translation: CASGLGLIGEGTEAFF.

V gene TRBV6-5 combines with J gene TRBJ1-3; possibly TRBD1 for D (6 bases). The germline CDR1 and CDR2 sequences are MNHEY and SVGAGI. The CDR3 is made up of 14 amino acids. Trimming stripped 6 bases from V and 8 bases from J, with 17 bases between. In DNA, the CDR3 is TGTGCCAGCAGCTACACGCCCAGGGGTCACACCATATATTTT. It specifies CASSYTPRGHTIYF.

This clone has a single count. The chain couples TRBV6-5 to TRBJ1-1; D is perhaps TRBD1 (5 bases). The CDR3 has 15 amino acids. From germline, CDR1 is MNHEY and CDR2 SVGAGI. With 0 bases removed from V and 5 bases from J, the gap between germline ends came to 13 bases. This chain's CDR3 is CASSYSSPGGTEAFF. CDR3 nucleotides: TGTGCCAGCAGTTACTCAAGCCCCGGGGGAACTGAAGCTTTCTTT.

This clone was picked up a small number of times. The V gene is TRBV27, the J gene TRBJ2-7, with 9 nucleotides matching TRBD1. The germline CDR1 and CDR2 sequences are MNHEY and SMNVEV (reference sequence). This CDR3 has 12 residues. Trimming at V came to 6 bases and at J to 7 bases, leaving 4 bases not matched to a gene. Here the CDR3 DNA reads TGTGCCAGCAGGGACAGGGGCGTTGAGCAGTACTTC. Residues: CASRDRGVEQYF.

The chain is built from TRBV7-9 and TRBJ2-7; 13 nucleotides match TRBD2. CDR3 length: 15 amino acids. Germline CDR1 and CDR2: SEHNR and FQNEAQ (reference sequence). J was trimmed by 5 bases and V by 5 bases; bases with no gene match: 6. In DNA, the CDR3 is TGTGCCAGCAGCCTAGGACTAGCGGGAGTCCACGAGCAGTACTTC. Residues: CASSLGLAGVHEQYF.